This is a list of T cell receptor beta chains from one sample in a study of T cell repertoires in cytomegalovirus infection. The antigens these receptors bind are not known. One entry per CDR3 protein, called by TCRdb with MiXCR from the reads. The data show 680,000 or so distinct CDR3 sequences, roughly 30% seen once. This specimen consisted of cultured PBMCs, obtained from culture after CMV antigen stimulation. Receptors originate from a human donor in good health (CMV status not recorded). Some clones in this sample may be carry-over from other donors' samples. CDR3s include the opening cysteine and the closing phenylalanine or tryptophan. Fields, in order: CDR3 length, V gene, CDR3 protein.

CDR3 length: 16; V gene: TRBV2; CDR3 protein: CASSEAGTSGGYEQYF
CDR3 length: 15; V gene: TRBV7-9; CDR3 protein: CASSLEGTLKNIQYF
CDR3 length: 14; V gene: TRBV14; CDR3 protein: CASSQEDNRNEQFF
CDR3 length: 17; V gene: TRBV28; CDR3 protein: CASSLGTGEGHNQPQHF
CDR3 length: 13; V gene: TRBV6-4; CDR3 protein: CASIRGVASEQYF
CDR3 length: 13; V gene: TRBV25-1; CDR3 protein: CASSQGQRETQYF
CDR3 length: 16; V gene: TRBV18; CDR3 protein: CASSPNAIGGGNEQFF
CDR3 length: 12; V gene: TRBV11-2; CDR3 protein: CASASTELIQYF
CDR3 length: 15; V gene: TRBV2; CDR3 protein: CASSLQGTNNSPLHF
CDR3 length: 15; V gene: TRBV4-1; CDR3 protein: CASSPWGLSGNTIYF
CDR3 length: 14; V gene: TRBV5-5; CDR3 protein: CASSFGLALETQYF
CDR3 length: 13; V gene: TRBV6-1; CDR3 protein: CASSEPGNSPLHF
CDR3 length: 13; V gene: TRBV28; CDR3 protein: CASTTRTEFSVDF
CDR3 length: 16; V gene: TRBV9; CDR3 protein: CASSASGRAFDNEQFF
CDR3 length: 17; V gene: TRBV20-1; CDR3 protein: CSASSGAGGSSYNEQFF
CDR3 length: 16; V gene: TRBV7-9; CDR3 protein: CASRFVTTGLSYEQYF
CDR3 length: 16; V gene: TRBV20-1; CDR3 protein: CSASAGTSGAGSEQFF
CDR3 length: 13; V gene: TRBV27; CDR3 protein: CASSPKLTGELFF
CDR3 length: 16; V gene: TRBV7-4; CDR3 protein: CASSSYRDGRTDTQYF
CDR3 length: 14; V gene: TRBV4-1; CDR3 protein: CASSHTGRGNTIYF
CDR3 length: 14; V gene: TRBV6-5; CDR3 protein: CASGSGRAKNIQYF
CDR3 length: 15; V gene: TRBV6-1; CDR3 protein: CASNGRDRGYNEQFF
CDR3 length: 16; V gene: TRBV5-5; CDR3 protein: CASSLGIPGRFNEQFF
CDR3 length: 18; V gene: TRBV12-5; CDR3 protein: CASGLPRTRTEQGNTIYF
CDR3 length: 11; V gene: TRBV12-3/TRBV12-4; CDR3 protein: CASSLSNTQYF
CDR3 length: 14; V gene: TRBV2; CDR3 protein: CASQGLANTGELFF
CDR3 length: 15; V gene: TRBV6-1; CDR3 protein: CATFRDRGLSYGYTF
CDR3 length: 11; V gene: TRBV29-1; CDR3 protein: CSVAGRDREYF
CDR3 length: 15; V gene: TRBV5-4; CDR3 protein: CASSLAGGSADTQYF
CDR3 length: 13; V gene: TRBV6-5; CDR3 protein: CASTDRGHGIQYF
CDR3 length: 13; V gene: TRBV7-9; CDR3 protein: CASSPDRDYEQYF
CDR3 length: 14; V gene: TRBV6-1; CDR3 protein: CASSEVWSNSSLHF
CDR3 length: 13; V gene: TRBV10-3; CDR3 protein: CAISVGRGETQYF
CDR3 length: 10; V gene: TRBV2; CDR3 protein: CAGLWRGAFF
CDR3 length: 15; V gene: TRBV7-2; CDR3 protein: CASSLVDRGQETQYF
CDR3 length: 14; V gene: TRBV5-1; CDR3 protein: CASSLAIGQSEAFF
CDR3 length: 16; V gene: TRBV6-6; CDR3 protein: CASNSKAGTGGSPLHF
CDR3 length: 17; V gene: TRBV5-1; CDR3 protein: CASIPGAGTTNTGELFF
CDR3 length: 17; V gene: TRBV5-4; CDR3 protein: CASSTYRGQGVTDTQYF
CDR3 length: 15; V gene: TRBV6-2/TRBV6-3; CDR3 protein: CASSYGVGISYEQYF
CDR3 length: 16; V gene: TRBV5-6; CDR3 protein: CASSFGGASPGYGYTF
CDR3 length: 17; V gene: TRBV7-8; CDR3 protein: CASSLRRDLSSDSPLHF
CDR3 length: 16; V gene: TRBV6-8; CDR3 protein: CASTGTGTDSYNEQFF
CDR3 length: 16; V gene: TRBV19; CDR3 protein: CASSIRQGWMNTEAFF
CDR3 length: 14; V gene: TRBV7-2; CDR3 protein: CASSFQTGQETQYF